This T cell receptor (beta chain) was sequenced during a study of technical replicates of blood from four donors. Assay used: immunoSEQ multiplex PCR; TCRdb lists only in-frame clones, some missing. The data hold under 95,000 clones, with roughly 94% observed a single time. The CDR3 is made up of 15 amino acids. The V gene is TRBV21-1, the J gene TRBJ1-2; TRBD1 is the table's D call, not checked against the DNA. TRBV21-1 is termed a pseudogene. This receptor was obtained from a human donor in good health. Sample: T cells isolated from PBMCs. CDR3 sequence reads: CASSKVSGTTDGYTF. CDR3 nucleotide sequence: TGTGCCAGCAGCAAAGTTTCCGGGACAACTGATGGCTACACCTTC.